Shown below are 10 T cell receptor beta chains from a single sample sequenced in a study of blood T cell repertoires in COVID-19. Clones were sequenced by immunoSEQ multiplex PCR, and TCRdb holds only the in-frame ones, with some missing. The sample holds hundreds of thousands of clones; 75% to 90% are singletons and the top ten take over 0.7%. The specimen was peripheral blood. These receptors were collected from a man between 18 and 29 years old with COVID-19, enrolled during active disease.

V and J are TRBV2 and TRBJ2-7; 7 bases align to TRBD2. V dropped 3 bases and J dropped 7; count of bases not matched to a gene: 0. CDR1 SNHLY and CDR2 FYNNEI come from the germline V gene. The CDR3 has 11 amino acids. CDR3 protein: CASSDGGEQYF. In nucleotides, the CDR3 is TGTGCCAGCAGTGACGGGGGGGAGCAGTACTTC.

The rearrangement joins TRBV3-1 (or the pseudogene TRBV3-2) to TRBJ2-3; D might be TRBD1 (6 bases). The CDR3 loop spans 14 amino acids. The V gene lost 3 bases and the J gene lost 4 bases, with 11 bases spanning the gap. Germline V lookup: CDR1 LGHDT, CDR2 YNNKEL (reference sequence). CDR3 nucleotide sequence: TGTGCCAGCAGCCAGAGGGGGATCGCAGATACGCAGTATTTT. It codes for CASSQRGIADTQYF.

This chain uses TRBV14 with TRBJ2-1; TRBD2 aligns across 8 bases. The length of the CDR3 is 15 residues. Unmatched junction bases numbered 6, after V lost 6 bases and J lost 2 bases. The germline V gene encodes CDR1 SGHDN and CDR2 FVKESK. The CDR3 here is CASRQSGGPYNEQFF. The CDR3 region has the DNA TGTGCCAGCAGGCAGTCGGGGGGGCCCTACAATGAGCAGTTCTTC.

V gene TRBV7-2 combines with J gene TRBJ2-4, with TRBD2 matching 10 bases. The V gene end was trimmed by 4 bases and the J gene end by 6 bases; junction bases not matched to a gene: 9. The CDR3 is 16 amino acids. From germline, CDR1 is SGHTA and CDR2 FQGNSA. Here the CDR3 reads CASSSQRGGAGNIQYF. In DNA, the CDR3 is TGTGCCAGCAGCTCCCAGCGGGGGGGGGCCGGAAACATTCAGTACTTC. The entire variable domain, with the rest obtained from reference TRBV7-2 and TRBJ2-4, is as follows: GAGVSQSPSNKVTEKGKDVELRCDPISGHTALYWYRQSLGQGLEFLIYFQGNSAPDKSGLPSDRFSAERTGGSVSTLTIQRTQQEDSAVYLCASSSQRGGAGNIQYFGAGTRLSVL.

J is TRBJ1-6 and V is TRBV19; D not resolved. The CDR3 length is 15 residues. Germline-derived CDR1 and CDR2 are LNHDA and SQIVND (reference sequence). V was clipped by 3 bases and J by 0 bases, with 6 bases between them. CDR3 protein: CASSMEGSYNSPLHF. CDR3 DNA: TGTGCCAGTAGTATGGAGGGCTCCTATAATTCACCCCTCCACTTT.

The chain has TRBV9 and TRBJ2-7; maybe TRBD1 (6 bases). Between the trimmed V and J ends, which lost 4 bases and 4 bases, there was a span of 12 bases. Germline V gene sequence: CDR1 SGDLS, CDR2 YYNGEE. This CDR3 has 13 amino acids. The CDR3 here is CASSSGQSYEQYF. The CDR3 DNA reads TGTGCCAGCAGCTCTGGACAGTCTTACGAGCAGTACTTC.

This clone was detected only once. The rearrangement uses TRBV15 and TRBJ2-7; 11 bases agree with TRBD2. Trimming cost V 5 bases and J 0 bases; bases outside gene matches: 3. CDR1 is LNHNV and CDR2 is YYDKDF in the germline V gene (reference sequence). The CDR3 loop spans 15 amino acids. This CDR3 is CATSLAGGPSYEQYF. CDR3 sequence (DNA): TGTGCCACCAGCCTAGCGGGGGGCCCCTCCTACGAGCAGTACTTC.

This clone was seen only once. The rearrangement joins TRBV5-1 to TRBJ1-1, with 8 bases identical to TRBD1. After removal of 4 bases from V and 1 base from J, the junction contained 9 bases not matched to a gene. The CDR3 runs 16 residues. Germline lookup yields CDR1 SGHRS and CDR2 YFSETQ. CDR3 sequence reads: CASSPSETGGNTEAFF. Here the CDR3 DNA reads TGCGCCAGCAGCCCCTCCGAAACAGGGGGGAACACTGAAGCTTTCTTT.

This chain connects TRBV9 to TRBJ2-1; D is ambiguous. Trimming took off 3 bases at V and 0 bases at J, with 10 bases between the two ends. Per the germline V gene, CDR1 is SGDLS and CDR2 is YYNGEE. CDR3 length: 15 residues. The CDR3 loop reads CASSEFDSSYNEQFF. CDR3 in DNA: TGTGCCAGCAGCGAGTTTGATAGCTCCTACAATGAGCAGTTCTTC.

This clone was counted only a few times. This rearrangement joins TRBV29-1 to TRBJ1-2; no definite D call. The length of the CDR3 is 12 residues. Trimming took 7 bases from V and 0 from J, leaving 9 bases between them. Per germline, CDR1 SQVTM and CDR2 ANQGSEA. CDR3 DNA: TGCAGCGGCGGTAACGCTAACTATGGCTACACCTTC. It translates to CSGGNANYGYTF.